One and the same sample provided the 25 T cell receptor beta chains below, sequenced in a study of monozygotic twins with inflammatory bowel disease (dated by TCRdb to the late 2010s). Receptors were amplified or captured by 5' RACE. The instrument was an Illumina HiSeq 2500. The reads were reprocessed in TCRdb, with one entry per CDR3 protein sequence and no accompanying DNA. Per the sample table, the count is some 190,000 distinct CDR3 sequences. Under 8.5% of the sample is held by the ten biggest clonotypes. Sequenced input: blood. The source of these receptors is a human donor with ulcerative colitis or Crohn's disease, or a healthy co-twin of an affected twin (not recorded which).

The genes are TRBV3-1 and TRBJ2-1; TCRdb names TRBD1, which stays unverified in the absence of DNA. This CDR3 has 13 amino acids. Germline CDR1 is LGHDT and CDR2 is YNNKEL (reference sequence). CDR3 residues: CASSRGIGNEQFF.

V is TRBV28 and J is TRBJ2-3; with no DNA, the TCRdb D assignment of TRBD2 cannot be verified. The V gene's germline CDR1 is MDHEN and CDR2 SYDVKM. There are 18 residues in the CDR3. CDR3 sequence: CASNAPGTSGHSTDTQYF.

The chain is built from TRBV15 and TRBJ2-7; absent DNA, TCRdb's TRBD1 call cannot be checked. The V gene's germline CDR1 is LNHNV and CDR2 YYDKDF (reference sequence). The CDR3 has 14 amino acids. The CDR3: CATSSRGSSYEQYF.

The V call is TRBV6-5, the J call TRBJ1-2. The CDR3 contains 15 residues. The germline V gene has CDR1 MNHEY and CDR2 SVGAGI. This chain's CDR3 is CASSYSPALVYGYTF.

The chain uses TRBV29-1 and TRBJ1-1. Germline-derived CDR1 and CDR2 are SQVTM and ANQGSEA. The CDR3 consists of 12 residues. The chain's CDR3 is CSVERGGTEAFF.

This chain links TRBV12-3 or TRBV12-4 with TRBJ1-1. This CDR3 spans 13 amino acids. CDR3 loop: CASVEEPSPEAFF.

This chain links TRBV20-1 with TRBJ2-3; TCRdb names TRBD2, which stays unverified in the absence of DNA. The CDR3 is 15 amino acids. The V gene's germline CDR1 is DFQATT and CDR2 SNEGSKA (reference sequence). The CDR3: CSARAQGGGTDTQYF.

The CDR3 sequence: CASSPQAETQYF. This chain joins TRBV18 and TRBJ2-5. Germline V lookup: CDR1 KGHSH, CDR2 LQKENI. CDR3 length equals 12 residues.

The gene calls are TRBV28 and TRBJ2-7; without DNA, the TCRdb call of TRBD1 cannot be checked. CDR3 size: 14 residues. Germline V gene sequence: CDR1 MDHEN, CDR2 SYDVKM. The CDR3 is CASSFRQGTYEQYF.

The chain uses TRBV7-9 and TRBJ1-1; no DNA is available, so the TRBD1 call from TCRdb remains unchecked. This CDR3 comprises 17 residues. Looked up from germline, CDR1 is SEHNR and CDR2 is FQNEAQ (reference sequence). CDR3 loop: CASSFPELRQPITEAFF.

The CDR3 reads CASSQEPGPNSPLHF. The genes are TRBV7-2 and TRBJ1-6. The CDR3 spans 15 residues. Germline V gene sequence: CDR1 SGHTA, CDR2 FQGNSA.

V usage is TRBV7-9 and J usage is TRBJ2-7; the D call from TCRdb, TRBD1, cannot be confirmed without DNA. The CDR3 loop spans 14 amino acids. CDR1 is SEHNR, CDR2 FQNEAQ, per germline (reference sequence). CDR3 loop: CASSLGQPPGEQYF.

The rearrangement joins TRBV7-3 to TRBJ1-1. CDR1 and CDR2 (germline): SGHTA, FQGTGA. The CDR3 is 14 amino acids. The CDR3 loop reads CASSLNGQGTEAFF.

The J gene is TRBJ1-1, the V gene TRBV29-1; TCRdb outputs TRBD1, but without DNA this stays unchecked. The CDR3 consists of 15 residues. CDR1 is SQVTM, CDR2 ANQGSEA, per germline. The chain's CDR3 is CSVEDPGTGIPEAFF.

The J gene is TRBJ1-1, the V gene TRBV2. The CDR3 sequence is 13 residues long. Germline CDR1 reads SNHLY; CDR2 reads FYNNEI. CDR3 sequence reads: CASRGQGFTEAFF.

The chain couples TRBV7-3 to TRBJ2-2. Germline loops: CDR1 SGHTA, CDR2 FQGTGA. The CDR3 extends over 15 amino acids. The CDR3: CASSPGGQNTGELFF.

V is TRBV4-1 and J is TRBJ1-3; TCRdb's assignment of TRBD1 cannot be checked, as there is no DNA. The germline gives CDR1 MGHRA, CDR2 YSYEKL. The CDR3 sequence is 16 residues long. CDR3 in amino acids: CASSSGTANSGNTIYF.

The chain uses TRBV19 and TRBJ1-1. Germline V lookup: CDR1 LNHDA, CDR2 SQIVND (reference sequence). This CDR3 spans 14 amino acids. CDR3 protein: CASSSQMMNTEAFF.

The V call is TRBV5-8, the J call TRBJ2-2; the D gene TCRdb calls, TRBD2, cannot be checked with no DNA. The germline V gene encodes CDR1 SGHTS and CDR2 YDEGEE. The CDR3 length is 16 residues. The CDR3: CASSLLAGVGTGELFF.

The chain combines TRBV7-3 with TRBJ2-1; TCRdb's assignment of TRBD1 cannot be checked, as there is no DNA. The CDR3 is made up of 15 amino acids. Germline-derived CDR1 and CDR2 are SGHTA and FQGTGA. The chain's CDR3 is CASSLGTGVYNEQFF. The full variable domain, its missing parts supplied by reference TRBV7-3 and TRBJ2-1, is GAGVSQTPSNKVTEKGKYVELRCDPISGHTALYWYRQSLGQGPEFLIYFQGTGAADDSGLPNDRFFAVRPEGSVSTLKIQRTERGDSAVYLCASSLGTGVYNEQFFGPGTRLTVL.

This CDR3 reads CSATPSTGNNSPLHF. The gene calls are TRBV20-1 and TRBJ1-6. This CDR3 has 15 amino acids. Per the germline V gene, CDR1 is DFQATT and CDR2 is SNEGSKA (reference sequence).

The V and J genes are TRBV24-1 and TRBJ2-2. CDR1 KGHDR and CDR2 SFDVKD come from the germline V gene. The CDR3 is 13 amino acids. CDR3: CATRAVNTGELFF.

The chain combines TRBV5-4 with TRBJ2-5; TCRdb's D gene call, TRBD1, goes unchecked for lack of DNA. There are 13 residues in the CDR3. CDR1 and CDR2 (germline): SGHNT, YYREEE (reference sequence). CDR3 sequence reads: CASSPRQKETQYF.

The chain links TRBV29-1 to TRBJ2-7; with no DNA, the TCRdb D assignment of TRBD1 cannot be verified. In germline, CDR1 is SQVTM, CDR2 ANQGSEA. This CDR3 has 14 residues. The CDR3 region is CSVAQGPSSYEQYF.

The V and J genes are TRBV7-6 and TRBJ1-1. Germline assignment: CDR1 SGHVS and CDR2 FNYEAQ. The CDR3 has 14 amino acids. The CDR3 region is CASSLWPENTEAFF.